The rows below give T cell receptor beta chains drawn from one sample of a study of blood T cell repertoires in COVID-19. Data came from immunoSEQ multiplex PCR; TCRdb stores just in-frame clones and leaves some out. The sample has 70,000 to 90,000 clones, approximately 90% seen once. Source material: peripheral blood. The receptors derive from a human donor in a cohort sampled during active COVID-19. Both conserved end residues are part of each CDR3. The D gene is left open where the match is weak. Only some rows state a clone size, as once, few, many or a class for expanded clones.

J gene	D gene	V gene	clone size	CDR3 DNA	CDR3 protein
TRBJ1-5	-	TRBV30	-	TGTGCCTGGAGTGTAATGGGGGGAAATCAGCCTCAGCATTTT	CAWSVMGGNQPQHF
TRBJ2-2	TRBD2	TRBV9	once	TGTGCCAGCAGCGAAGCGGGGGGGTCCGGGGAGCTGTTTTTT	CASSEAGGSGELFF
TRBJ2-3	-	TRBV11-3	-	TGTGCCAGCAGCCGCTACGATTCTACAGATACGCAGTATTTT	CASSRYDSTDTQYF
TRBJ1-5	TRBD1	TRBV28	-	TGTGCCAGCAGTTTAAGAATTGGGACAGGAAGCAATCAGCCCCAGCATTTT	CASSLRIGTGSNQPQHF
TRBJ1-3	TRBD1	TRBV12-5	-	TGTGCTAGTGGTTTGGGACAGGGGGCTACTGGAAACACCATATATTTT	CASGLGQGATGNTIYF
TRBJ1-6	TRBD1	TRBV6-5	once	TGTGCCAGCACCAGGGACAGTCCTTTGGTTTCACCCCTCCACTTT	CASTRDSPLVSPLHF
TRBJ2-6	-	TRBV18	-	TGTGCCAGCTCACCACCTGGGAGCTCTGGGGCCAACGTCCTGACTTTC	CASSPPGSSGANVLTF
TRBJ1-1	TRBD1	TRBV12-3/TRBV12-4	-	TGTGCCAGCAGTCAGGGGGCTACTGAAGCTTTCTTT	CASSQGATEAFF
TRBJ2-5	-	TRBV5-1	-	TGCGCCAGCAGCATTGGAGGAGGGTCGGTGTGGGAGACCCAGTACTTC	CASSIGGGSVWETQYF
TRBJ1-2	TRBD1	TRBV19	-	TGTGCCAGTAGTTCTCAAATGACAGGGGGCGCGAATGCCACCTTC	CASSSQMTGGANATF
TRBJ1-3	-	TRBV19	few	TGTGCCACCGGGGATAACACCATATATTTT	CATGDNTIYF
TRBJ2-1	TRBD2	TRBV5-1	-	TGCGCCAGCAGCTTGGGGGGGGGACCCACCTACAATGAGCAGTTCTTC	CASSLGGGPTYNEQFF
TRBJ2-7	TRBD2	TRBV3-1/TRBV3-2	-	TGTGCCAGCAGCCAAGGACTAGCGAGTATCCCGAAGCAGTACTTC	CASSQGLASIPKQYF
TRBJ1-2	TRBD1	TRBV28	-	TGTGCCAGCAGTACAGGGGTGATTGGCTACACCTTC	CASSTGVIGYTF
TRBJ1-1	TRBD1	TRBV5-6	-	TGTGCCAGCACGCGGAGGGGGCTGGACACTGAAGCTTTCTTT	CASTRRGLDTEAFF
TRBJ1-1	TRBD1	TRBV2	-	TGTGCCAGCAGGGAGACAGGGGGCGTTAGAACTGAAGCTTTCTTT	CASRETGGVRTEAFF
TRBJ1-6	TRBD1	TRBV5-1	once	TGCGCCAGCAGCTTGGAGACAGGGGTTGGTTCACCCCTCCACTTT	CASSLETGVGSPLHF
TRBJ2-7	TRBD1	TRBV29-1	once	TGCAGCGTTGAAGGACAGGGTCTCAACGAGCAGTACTTC	CSVEGQGLNEQYF
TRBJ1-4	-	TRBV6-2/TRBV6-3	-	TGTGCCAGCAGTTCCCCACTTAAGGGAGGTGAAAAACTGTTTTTT	CASSSPLKGGEKLFF
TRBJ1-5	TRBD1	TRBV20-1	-	TGCAGTGCTAGTTTTCCGACCGGGACAGCTAGCAATCAGCCCCAGCATTTT	CSASFPTGTASNQPQHF
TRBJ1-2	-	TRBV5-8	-	TGTGCCAGCAGCCATGACAGTAACTATGGCTACACCTTC	CASSHDSNYGYTF
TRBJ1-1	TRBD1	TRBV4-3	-	TGCGCCAGCAGCCACGACAGGGCCTACACTGAAGCTTTCTTT	CASSHDRAYTEAFF
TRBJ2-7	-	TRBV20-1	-	TGCAGTGCCCCGGTAGATGGCGAGCAGTACTTC	CSAPVDGEQYF
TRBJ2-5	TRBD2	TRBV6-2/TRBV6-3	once	TGTGCCAGCAGTTACTCGGTTTGGGGACTAGCGAGAGAAGAGACCCAGTACTTC	CASSYSVWGLAREETQYF
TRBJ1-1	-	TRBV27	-	TGTGCCAGCAGACCTGGTGGGAGACTCCGGCCCACTGAAGCTTTCTTT	CASRPGGRLRPTEAFF
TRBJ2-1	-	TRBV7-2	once	TGTGCCAGCAGCTTAGCTAGAACCACCTCCTACAATGAGCAGTTCTTC	CASSLARTTSYNEQFF
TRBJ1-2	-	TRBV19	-	TGTGCCAGTAGTGTCACAGGATCTAACTATGGCTACACCTTC	CASSVTGSNYGYTF
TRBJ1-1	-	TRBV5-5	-	TGTGCCAGCAGCTTGCAGGGCGGGGCTGAAGCTTTCTTT	CASSLQGGAEAFF
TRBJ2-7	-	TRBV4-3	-	TGCGCCAGCAGCCAAGGCGTTGCAGGGTCCCCCTACGAGCAGTACTTC	CASSQGVAGSPYEQYF
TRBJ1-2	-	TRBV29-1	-	TGCAGCGGCGACCGCAGGGAGGGCGGCTACACCTTC	CSGDRREGGYTF
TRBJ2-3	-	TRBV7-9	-	TGTGCCAGCAGCCCAGGACAGAGGTCGTCGCAGTATTTT	CASSPGQRSSQYF
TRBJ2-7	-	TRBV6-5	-	TGTGCCAGCACCCGGGGGACCTCCTACGAGCAGTACTTC	CASTRGTSYEQYF
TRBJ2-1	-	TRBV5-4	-	TGTGCCAGCAGCCAGGGGGGCTCCTACAATGAGCAGTTCTTC	CASSQGGSYNEQFF
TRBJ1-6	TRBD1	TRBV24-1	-	TGTGCCACCAGTGACTATCAACAGGGGGCCGATAATTCACCCCTCCACTTT	CATSDYQQGADNSPLHF
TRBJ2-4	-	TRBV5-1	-	TGCGCCAGCAGCTCAGGGCTAGCCAAAAACATTCAGTACTTC	CASSSGLAKNIQYF
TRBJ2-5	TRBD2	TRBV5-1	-	TGCGCCAGCAGCTCCTCGAAGCGGGGGGGAGGAGGAGAGACCCAGTACTTC	CASSSSKRGGGGETQYF
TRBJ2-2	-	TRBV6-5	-	TGTGCCAGCAGTTACTTGCCAGGGGCGAACACCGGGGAGCTGTTTTTT	CASSYLPGANTGELFF
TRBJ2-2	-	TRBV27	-	TGTGCCACAGCGTTGTCGGCGTACTACACCGGGGAGCTGTTTTTT	CATALSAYYTGELFF
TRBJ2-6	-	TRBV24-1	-	TGTGCCACCAGTATGGGGGGAAGCTCTGGGGCCAACGTCCTGACTTTC	CATSMGGSSGANVLTF
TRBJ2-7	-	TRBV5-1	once	TGCGCCAGCAGCTTGACAGGGAAAAGCTACGAGCAGTACTTC	CASSLTGKSYEQYF
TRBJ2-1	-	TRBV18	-	TGTGCCAGCTCACCACCAGGGGGTCACTCCTACAATGAGCAGTTCTTC	CASSPPGGHSYNEQFF
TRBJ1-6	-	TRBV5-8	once	TGTGCCAGCAGCTTGTCCGGGGGGAATTCACCCCTCCACTTT	CASSLSGGNSPLHF
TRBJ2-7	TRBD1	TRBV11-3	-	TGTGCCAGCAGCCGAACCGGGACAGGGGCCTACGAGCAGTACTTC	CASSRTGTGAYEQYF
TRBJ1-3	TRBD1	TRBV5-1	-	TGCGCCAGCAGCATGGGACAGGGGCAAAACACCATATATTTT	CASSMGQGQNTIYF
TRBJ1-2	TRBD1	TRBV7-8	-	TGTGCCAGCAGCTTAGGGACAGGTGTGGACTATGGCTACACCTTC	CASSLGTGVDYGYTF
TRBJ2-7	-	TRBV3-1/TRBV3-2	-	TGTGCCAGCAGCCTCCGTTCCTACGAGCAGTACTTC	CASSLRSYEQYF
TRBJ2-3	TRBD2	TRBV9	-	TGTGCCAGCAGCGCTTTAGCGGGGGCAACAGATACGCAGTATTTT	CASSALAGATDTQYF
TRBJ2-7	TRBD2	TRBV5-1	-	TGCGCCAGCAGCTTGGTCGGGGGGGCCGGCTACGAGCAGTACTTC	CASSLVGGAGYEQYF
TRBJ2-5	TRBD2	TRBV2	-	TGTGCCAGCAGTGCCCGGGGGGGAGGAGAGACCCAGTACTTC	CASSARGGGETQYF
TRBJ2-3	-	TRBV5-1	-	TGCGCCAGCAGCTTGGTTAGGGGAGATACGCAGTATTTT	CASSLVRGDTQYF
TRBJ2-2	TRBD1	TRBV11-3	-	TGTGCCAGCAGCAACGGACAGGGGGCGGGGAACACCGGGGAGCTGTTTTTT	CASSNGQGAGNTGELFF
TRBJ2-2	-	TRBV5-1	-	TGCGCCAGCAGCTTGGCGGACAAGAACACCGGGGAGCTGTTTTTT	CASSLADKNTGELFF
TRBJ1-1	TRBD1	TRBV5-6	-	TGTGCCAGCAGCCCGACAGGGATCACTGAAGCTTTCTTT	CASSPTGITEAFF
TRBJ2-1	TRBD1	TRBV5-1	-	TGCGCCAGCAGCGCTTCCGGGACAGGCTACAATGAGCAGTTCTTC	CASSASGTGYNEQFF
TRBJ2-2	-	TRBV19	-	TGTGCCAGTAGTCCCTCGATGTCAACTGGGACAATCACCGGGGAGCTGTTTTTT	CASSPSMSTGTITGELFF
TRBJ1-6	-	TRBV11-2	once	TGTGCCAGCAGCTTAGATCAGGGACTTGGCTCACCCCTCCACTTT	CASSLDQGLGSPLHF
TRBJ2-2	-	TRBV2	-	TGTGCCAGCAGGGGGCAGGGCAGCACCGGGGAGCTGTTTTTT	CASRGQGSTGELFF